This is a list of T cell receptor beta chains from one sample in a study of shared clonotypes between healthy human individuals. TCRdb's table, derived via immunoSEQ multiplex PCR, lists solely in-frame clones and lacks some. The sample carries some 1 million clones, about three quarters recorded once. The sequenced material came from memory CD4+ T cells sorted from blood. These receptors all come from a young man in good health. Both conserved end residues are part of each CDR3. Each record gives: clone size, J gene, V gene, D gene, CDR3 DNA, CDR3 protein. A D gene is named only where the DNA matches it firmly. Rows give clone size only sometimes, using once, few, many, or a class for an expanded clone.

. | TRBJ2-7 | TRBV7-3 | TRBD2 | TGTGCCAGCAGCCCCCCCAGCGGGGGGCAGCAGTACTTC | CASSPPSGGQQYF
. | TRBJ2-3 | TRBV5-1 | . | TGCGCCAGCAGCTTGGCAGCTACTATGGGCACAGATACGCAGTATTTT | CASSLAATMGTDTQYF
. | TRBJ2-7 | TRBV5-1 | . | TGCGCCAGCAGTCACACCGGGACGGCCGGCTACGAGCAGTACTTC | CASSHTGTAGYEQYF
. | TRBJ2-1 | TRBV2 | TRBD1 | TGTGCCAGCAGCGGGACAGGGTTCTCCTACAATGAGCAGTTCTTC | CASSGTGFSYNEQFF
. | TRBJ2-7 | TRBV6-5 | TRBD1 | TGTGCCACCAGACAGGGGTCCTACGAGCAGTACTTC | CATRQGSYEQYF
many | TRBJ2-2 | TRBV7-3 | . | TGTGCCAGCAGCACGCAGGGAACCGGGGAGCTGTTTTTT | CASSTQGTGELFF
. | TRBJ2-4 | TRBV7-9 | . | TGTGCCAGCAGCCGAAGGACCGTGCTCGGGAACATTCAGTACTTC | CASSRRTVLGNIQYF
. | TRBJ1-2 | TRBV5-4 | TRBD1 | TGTGCCAGCAGCTTGGGCGGGACAGAATATGGCTACACCTTC | CASSLGGTEYGYTF
. | TRBJ1-2 | TRBV7-2 | . | TGTGCCAGCAGCTTAGATGATTTGGGGGGGCGTGGCTACACCTTC | CASSLDDLGGRGYTF
. | TRBJ1-6 | TRBV30 | . | TGTGCCTTAGGCCCTGCCCCGGGGTCACCCCTCCACTTT | CALGPAPGSPLHF
. | TRBJ1-6 | TRBV6-6 | . | TGTGCCAGCAGTTACTCACAGGGTGTTCCCCTCCACTTT | CASSYSQGVPLHF
many | TRBJ2-3 | TRBV23-1 | TRBD1 | TGCGCCAGAAACTCAACTAAAGACAGGGGTAAGGGCACAGATACGCAGTATTTT | CARNSTKDRGKGTDTQYF
few | TRBJ2-3 | TRBV2 | . | TGTGCCAGCATTCTCGGGGCGGCCTCGGATACGCAGTATTTT | CASILGAASDTQYF
. | TRBJ2-3 | TRBV2 | . | TGTGCCAGCAGTGAAGCGGAGCGGCGGGGTACGCAGTATTTT | CASSEAERRGTQYF
. | TRBJ2-5 | TRBV28 | . | TGTGCCAGCAGCCAGGGGGGGCCCCAAGAGACCCAGTACTTC | CASSQGGPQETQYF
. | TRBJ2-3 | TRBV4-3 | . | TGCGCCAGCAGCCAAGAGGTGGCAGATACGCAGTATTTT | CASSQEVADTQYF
. | TRBJ1-1 | TRBV5-1 | . | TGCGCCAGCAGCCGACAGATGAACACTGAAGCTTTCTTT | CASSRQMNTEAFF
. | TRBJ2-3 | TRBV11-2 | . | TGTGCCAGCAGCTCTGGGGCTACAGGGTTCGATACGCAGTATTTT | CASSSGATGFDTQYF
few | TRBJ1-2 | TRBV12-5 | . | TGTGCTAGTGGTTTGGGAACAGGGTATAATGGCTACACCTTC | CASGLGTGYNGYTF
. | TRBJ1-3 | TRBV9 | . | TGTGCCAGCGCCCAAGGCTCTGGAAACACCATATATTTT | CASAQGSGNTIYF
few | TRBJ2-5 | TRBV30 | TRBD2 | TGTGCCTGGTCGACTAGCGGGGGGTTACAAGAGACCCAGTACTTC | CAWSTSGGLQETQYF
. | TRBJ2-1 | TRBV5-1 | TRBD1 | TGCGCCAGCAGCTCAAAGGACAGGGGGCGGGGTAATGAGCAGTTCTTC | CASSSKDRGRGNEQFF
. | TRBJ2-5 | TRBV2 | TRBD1 | TGTGCCAGCTTAGGGGACAGCCTACAAGAGACCCAGTACTTC | CASLGDSLQETQYF
many | TRBJ1-1 | TRBV5-1 | . | TGCGCCAGCACCTGGGGGGGCGCGGGGAACACTGAAGCTTTCTTT | CASTWGGAGNTEAFF
. | TRBJ2-2 | TRBV7-2 | TRBD2 | TGTGCCAGCAGCCGCGGGGGGAGCGGGGAGCTGTTTTTT | CASSRGGSGELFF
few | TRBJ1-6 | TRBV5-6 | . | TGTGCCAGCGGCGCAGTCTACGGTTCACCCCTCCACTTT | CASGAVYGSPLHF
. | TRBJ2-7 | TRBV4-1 | . | TGCGCCAGCACCCCAGGGCAGGGGAATCCCTACGAGCAGTACTTC | CASTPGQGNPYEQYF
. | TRBJ2-5 | TRBV4-1 | . | TGCGCCAGCAGCCAATTAGGGGGAGCGACAGAACTTCAAGAGACCCAGTACTTC | CASSQLGGATELQETQYF
. | TRBJ2-6 | TRBV19 | . | TGTGCCAGTAGTATTTCCCTTAGAAACTCTGGGGCCAACGTCCTGACTTTC | CASSISLRNSGANVLTF
. | TRBJ1-1 | TRBV28 | . | TGTGCCAGCAGTTTACGTCCCGGGGGCGGAAGCACTGAAGCTTTCTTT | CASSLRPGGGSTEAFF
. | TRBJ1-2 | TRBV5-1 | . | TGCGCCAGCAGCTTCGGAAATCAAGGGAGGAATGGCTACACCTTC | CASSFGNQGRNGYTF
. | TRBJ2-2 | TRBV5-4 | TRBD2 | TGTGCCAGCAGCTCCTTTACTAGCGGAGACACCGGGGAGCTGTTTTTT | CASSSFTSGDTGELFF
. | TRBJ2-1 | TRBV11-2 | TRBD2 | TGTGCCAGCAGCTTACCCGGGAGGGCCGGCGATGAGCAGTTCTTC | CASSLPGRAGDEQFF
. | TRBJ2-1 | TRBV5-1 | TRBD2 | TGCGCCAGCAGCTTTAGCGGGAGGCCCCTGCTAGGCAATGAGCAGTTCTTC | CASSFSGRPLLGNEQFF
. | TRBJ2-6 | TRBV5-6 | . | TGTGCCAGCAGCTTGTACTGGCAGGTGAAGAGTTCTGGGGCCAACGTCCTGACTTTC | CASSLYWQVKSSGANVLTF
few | TRBJ2-3 | TRBV2 | . | TGTGCCAGCAGTGAAGCGGAACTAGAATGGAACGGAGATACGCAGTATTTT | CASSEAELEWNGDTQYF
. | TRBJ1-6 | TRBV5-5 | . | TGTGCCAGCACCACCGTGGGGGGACTTAATTCACCCCTCCACTTT | CASTTVGGLNSPLHF
. | TRBJ2-3 | TRBV27 | TRBD2 | TGTGCCAGCAGCCTGGGGACTAGGGCAGATACGCAGTATTTT | CASSLGTRADTQYF
. | TRBJ1-6 | TRBV27 | . | TGTGCCAGCAGTACGCCCCTCGTTGGGGGGGGATTACGATCACCCCTCCACTTT | CASSTPLVGGGLRSPLHF
. | TRBJ1-1 | TRBV2 | . | TGTGCCAGCATAAGATCATTCGGGGAGGGCACTGAAGCTTTCTTT | CASIRSFGEGTEAFF
. | TRBJ1-6 | TRBV30 | . | TGTGCCCTCGCCGGGGTGGATGGCTATAATTCACCCCTCCACTTT | CALAGVDGYNSPLHF
. | TRBJ2-3 | TRBV18 | . | TGTGCCAGCTCACTCTCCTTGCCCCCAGATACGCAGTATTTT | CASSLSLPPDTQYF
. | TRBJ2-3 | TRBV18 | . | TGTGCCAGCTCACCGCCCCTCCCGGGATTACCAGATACGCAGTATTTT | CASSPPLPGLPDTQYF
. | TRBJ2-6 | TRBV15 | . | TGTGCCACCAGCAGAGATCGGGGGTCCGGGGCCAACGTCCTGACTTTC | CATSRDRGSGANVLTF
. | TRBJ2-3 | TRBV5-4 | . | TGTGCCAGCACCTGGAAGGGCGGCACAGATACGCAGTATTTT | CASTWKGGTDTQYF
. | TRBJ2-5 | TRBV5-4 | TRBD2 | TGTGCCAGCAGCTTTAGCGGGGCTAAAGAGACCCAGTACTTC | CASSFSGAKETQYF
. | TRBJ2-5 | TRBV2 | TRBD1 | TGTGCCAGCAGTGGGGACAGGGGGCGCGGGGAGACCCAGTACTTC | CASSGDRGRGETQYF
. | TRBJ2-7 | TRBV7-8 | . | TGTGCCAGCAGCACTCTGGTGGGCCCCCAGGGTGTAGAGCAGTACTTC | CASSTLVGPQGVEQYF